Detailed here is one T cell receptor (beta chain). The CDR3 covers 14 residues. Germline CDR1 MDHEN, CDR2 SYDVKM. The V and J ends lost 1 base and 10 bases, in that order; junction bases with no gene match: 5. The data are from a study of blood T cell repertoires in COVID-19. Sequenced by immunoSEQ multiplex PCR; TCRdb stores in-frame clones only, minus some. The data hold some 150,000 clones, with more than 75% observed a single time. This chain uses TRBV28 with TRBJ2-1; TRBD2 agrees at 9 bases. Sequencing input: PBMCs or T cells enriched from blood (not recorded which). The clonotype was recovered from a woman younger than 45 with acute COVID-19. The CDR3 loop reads CASSLFSGRGEQFF. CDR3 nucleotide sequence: TGTGCCAGCAGTTTATTTAGCGGGAGAGGAGAGCAGTTCTTC.